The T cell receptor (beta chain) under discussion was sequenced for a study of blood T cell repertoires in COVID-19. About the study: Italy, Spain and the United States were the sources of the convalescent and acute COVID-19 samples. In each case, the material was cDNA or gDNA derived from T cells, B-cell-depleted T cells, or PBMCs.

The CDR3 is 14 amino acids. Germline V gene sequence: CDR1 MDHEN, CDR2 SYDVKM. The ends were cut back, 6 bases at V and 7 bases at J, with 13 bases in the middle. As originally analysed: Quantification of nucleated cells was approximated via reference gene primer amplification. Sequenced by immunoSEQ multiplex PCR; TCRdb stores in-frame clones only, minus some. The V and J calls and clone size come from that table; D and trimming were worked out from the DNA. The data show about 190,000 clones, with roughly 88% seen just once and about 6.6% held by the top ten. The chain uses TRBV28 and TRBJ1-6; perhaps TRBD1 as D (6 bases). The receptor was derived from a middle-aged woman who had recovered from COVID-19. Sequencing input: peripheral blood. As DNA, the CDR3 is TGTGCCAGCAGACCCGGACAGAGGAATTCACCCCTCCACTTT. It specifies CASRPGQRNSPLHF.